This entry lists 29 T cell receptor beta chains sequenced from one sample in a study of cytomegalovirus exposure and HLA in healthy donors (dated by TCRdb to the late 2010s). Library creation used the immunoSEQ multiplex PCR assay. A mixture of 60 forward primers for TCR Vbeta segments and 13 reverse primers for TCR Jbeta segments was used in the multiplex PCR. TCRdb stores this immuneACCESS table with in-frame sequences only. Part of the clones is absent; in the studies checked, under half of the shortfall reflects unresolved V genes, and no reason is known for the rest. A total of about 52,000 clones appear in this sample, 50% to 70% of them only once. The ten largest clones capture roughly 12% of the sample. Sequenced material: PBMCs. These receptors were taken from a human donor in good health.

V and J are TRBV5-1 and TRBJ2-7; 10 nucleotides align to TRBD2. The germline V gene encodes CDR1 SGHRS and CDR2 YFSETQ. CDR3 length: 16 residues. V shed 5 bases, J shed 2 bases, and the junction held 10 bases outside the gene matches. CDR3 protein: CASRPERGGGTYEQYF. The CDR3 DNA reads TGCGCCAGCAGACCGGAGCGGGGGGGCGGGACCTACGAGCAGTACTTC.

The chain employs TRBV19 and TRBJ1-2, with D tentatively TRBD1 (6 bases). Trimming took off 4 bases at V and 2 bases at J, with 8 bases between the two ends. The germline CDR1 and CDR2 sequences are LNHDA and SQIVND (reference sequence). The CDR3 spans 13 residues. This chain's CDR3 is CASSTGVNYGYTF. CDR3 nucleotides: TGTGCCAGTAGTACAGGGGTCAACTATGGCTACACCTTC.

The sample holds one count of this clone. The chain links TRBV6-6 to TRBJ1-1, with D unclear. From germline, CDR1 is MNHNY and CDR2 SVGAGI (reference sequence). The V end was cut by 5 bases, the J end by 5 bases, with 18 bases between. This CDR3 region has 15 residues. The CDR3 DNA follows: TGTGCCAGCAGTAAACCGTCCCGCGGGGAGACTGAAGCTTTCTTT. It is translated as CASSKPSRGETEAFF.

The chain recombines TRBV18 with TRBJ1-1; D not certain. This CDR3 comprises 12 residues. The germline V gene has CDR1 KGHSH and CDR2 LQKENI. V was shortened by 3 bases and J by 8 bases, with 10 bases between the two germline ends. CDR3 nucleotides: TGTGCCAGCTCACCGCTTGTACAGGAAGCTTTCTTT. Translation: CASSPLVQEAFF. Full variable domain (remainder filled in from reference TRBV18 and TRBJ1-1): NAGVMQNPRHLVRRRGQEARLRCSPMKGHSHVYWYRQLPEEGLKFMVYLQKENIIDESGMPKERFSAEFPKEGPSILRIQQVVRGDSAAYFCASSPLVQEAFFGQGTRLTVV.

This clone has more than one count but fewer than ten. This chain connects TRBV5-1 to TRBJ2-5; 7 nucleotides agree with TRBD2. Trimming removed 4 bases from V and 4 bases from J; junction bases left unmatched: 7. CDR1 is SGHRS and CDR2 is YFSETQ in the germline V gene. The CDR3 totals 14 residues. The CDR3 region is CASSLERGGETQYF. CDR3 coding DNA: TGCGCCAGCAGCCTAGAGCGGGGAGGAGAGACCCAGTACTTC.

The chain links TRBV19 to TRBJ1-1, with 8 bases fitting TRBD1. The length of the CDR3 is 15 residues. Germline CDR1 and CDR2: LNHDA and SQIVND (reference sequence). J lost 6 bases, V lost 5 bases, and 11 bases had no gene match. The CDR3 bases are TGTGCCAGTAGTGTAACCGGGACAGGCTTCTCTGAAGCTTTCTTT. It translates to CASSVTGTGFSEAFF.

This rearrangement joins TRBV6-5 to TRBJ1-4, with 8 bases aligning to TRBD1. The CDR3 runs 15 residues. The V and J ends lost 2 bases and 7 bases, in that order; junction bases with no gene match: 6. Per the germline V gene, CDR1 is MNHEY and CDR2 is SVGAGI. The CDR3 spells CASSYATGEGEKLFF. Written as DNA, the CDR3 is TGTGCCAGCAGTTACGCGACAGGGGAGGGTGAAAAACTGTTTTTT.

V and J are TRBV18 and TRBJ2-5, with D tentatively TRBD2 (6 bases). The J call is in doubt because the DNA end fits TRBJ2-7 better. The V gene's germline CDR1 is KGHSH and CDR2 LQKENI. The CDR3 has 16 amino acids. CDR3 sequence reads: CASSPRGGALSYEQYF. The DNA for the CDR3 is TGTGCCAGCTCACCACGTGGAGGGGCCCTCTCCTACGAGCAGTACTTC.

The chain uses TRBV7-9 and TRBJ1-4; 7 nucleotides align to TRBD1. The CDR3 length is 15 residues. V was clipped by 6 bases and J by 4 bases; unmatched bases: 8. Germline assignment: CDR1 SEHNR and CDR2 FQNEAQ (reference sequence). The chain's CDR3 is CASRSRQGYNEKLFF. The CDR3 DNA is TGTGCCAGCAGATCTAGACAGGGCTATAATGAAAAACTGTTTTTT.

The rearrangement uses TRBV7-2 and TRBJ1-3, with D tentatively TRBD1 (6 bases). The CDR3 totals 14 residues. The germline V and J ends were trimmed by 5 bases and 4 bases, with 12 bases remaining between them. Per germline, CDR1 SGHTA and CDR2 FQGNSA. DNA for the CDR3: TGTGCCAGCAGCCCTGGGGGGGCCGGAAACACCATATATTTT. This gives the protein CASSPGGAGNTIYF.

The chain uses TRBV5-5 and TRBJ2-7, with 8 bases that match TRBD1. Germline loops: CDR1 SGHKS, CDR2 YYEKEE (reference sequence). V trimming: 3 bases; J trimming: 2 bases; junction bases outside the gene matches: 1. CDR3 length equals 13 residues. The CDR3 is CASSWGQAYEQYF. The CDR3 nucleotides read TGTGCCAGCAGCTGGGGACAGGCCTACGAGCAGTACTTC.

The chain couples TRBV19 to TRBJ1-4; 11 bases are shared with TRBD1. The CDR3 covers 14 residues. The trim removed 6 bases at V and 8 bases at J, leaving 5 bases unmatched. Germline CDR1 reads LNHDA; CDR2 reads SQIVND (reference sequence). CDR3 nucleotides: TGTGCCAGTAGCCCGGGACAGGGGGTAGAAAAACTGTTTTTT. It is translated as CASSPGQGVEKLFF.

This clone has just a few counts. The rearrangement joins TRBV5-6 to TRBJ2-7, with TRBD2 as a possible D gene (5 bases). The germline gives CDR1 SGHDT, CDR2 YYEEEE. V lost 4 bases, J lost 3 bases, and 5 bases lay in between. There are 11 residues in the CDR3. CDR3 amino acids: CASSRGYEQYF. The CDR3 bases are TGTGCCAGCAGCCGGGGCTACGAGCAGTACTTC.

A single count supports this clone. The chain joins TRBV25-1 to TRBJ2-7; the match to TRBD1 covers 10 bases. There are 16 residues in the CDR3. The germline CDR1 and CDR2 sequences are MGHDK and SYGVNS. Trimming at V came to 8 bases and at J to 3 bases, leaving 13 bases not matched to a gene. The CDR3 region is CASGTNRDRGFYEQYF. CDR3 bases: TGTGCCAGCGGAACTAACCGGGACAGGGGTTTCTACGAGCAGTACTTC.

The rearrangement uses TRBV5-8 and TRBJ2-3; 9 positions agree with TRBD2. V lost 2 bases and J lost 2; bases outside the gene matches: 6. CDR1 is SGHTS and CDR2 is YDEGEE in the germline V gene. The CDR3 extends over 16 amino acids. This CDR3 reads CASSFGSGRFTDTQYF. Here the CDR3 DNA reads TGTGCCAGCAGCTTTGGTAGCGGGAGATTCACAGATACGCAGTATTTT. Full variable domain (rest looked up from reference TRBV5-8 and TRBJ2-3): EAGVTQSPTHLIKTRGQQATLRCSPISGHTSVYWYQQALGLGLQFLLWYDEGEERNRGNFPPRFSGRQFPNYSSELNVNALELEDSALYLCASSFGSGRFTDTQYFGPGTRLTVL.

This clone has just a few counts. The rearrangement joins TRBV11-2 to TRBJ2-2; the D gene is possibly TRBD1 (6 bases). The length of the CDR3 is 19 residues. V was shortened by 4 bases and J by 6 bases, with 27 bases between the two germline ends. Per germline, CDR1 SGHAT and CDR2 FQNNGV. CDR3 protein: CASSYIPSYSDSRAGELFF. CDR3 nucleotide sequence: TGTGCCAGCAGCTACATCCCCAGTTACTCGGACAGCCGGGCCGGGGAGCTGTTTTTT.

Note on this clone: The sample contains more than one DNA sequence encoding this CDR3. The chain recombines TRBV18 with TRBJ1-6, with 10 positions matching TRBD1. Germline V gene lookup returns CDR1 KGHSH and CDR2 LQKENI. V was pared by 3 bases and J by 10 bases, with 3 bases of the junction left unmatched. This CDR3 is built from 14 residues. CDR3 DNA sequence: TGTGCCAGCTCACCGGGACAGGGGCCCTCACCCCTCCACTTT. Its protein is CASSPGQGPSPLHF.

This sequence joins TRBV4-2 and TRBJ2-3; D unclear. CDR1 is LGHNA and CDR2 is YNFKEQ in the germline V gene. V gave up 0 bases and J gave up 2 bases, with 12 bases separating them. CDR3 length: 16 amino acids. The CDR3 loop is CASSQDRGRFTDTQYF. CDR3 coding DNA: TGTGCCAGCAGCCAAGATAGAGGCCGATTCACAGATACGCAGTATTTT.

In this sample, this clone turned up once. The junction departs from the called germline gene at one end, perhaps through a read error. Other nucleotide sequences from this sample produce the same CDR3. The rearrangement uses TRBV25-1 and TRBJ2-6; TRBD1 aligns across 9 bases. Germline V lookup: CDR1 MGHDK, CDR2 SYGVNS. The CDR3 has 17 residues. CDR3 bases: TGTGCCAGCAGCCCGGGACAGGGTCGCTCTGGGGCCAACGTCTTGACTTTC. As protein: CASSPGQGRSGANVLTF.

This chain uses TRBV5-1 with TRBJ2-2, with 9 positions matching TRBD2. Losses at the gene ends were 4 bases for V and 2 bases for J; bases not matched to a gene: 12. The germline CDR1 and CDR2 sequences are SGHRS and YFSETQ. The CDR3 runs 18 residues. CDR3 protein: CASSKISPTSGNTGELFF. In DNA form, the CDR3 reads TGCGCCAGCAGCAAAATTTCCCCGACTAGCGGAAACACCGGGGAGCTGTTTTTT.

This clone was picked up one time. The rearrangement uses TRBV6-1 and TRBJ2-2, with TRBD2 identical over 10 bases. Germline loops: CDR1 MNHNS, CDR2 SASEGT. The CDR3 sequence is 15 residues long. After removal of 9 bases from V and 7 bases from J, the junction contained 11 bases not matched to a gene. As DNA, the CDR3 is TGTGCCAGGGCGCGAGCGGGGGGGCAGGGCGGGGAGCTGTTTTTT. Protein: CARARAGGQGGELFF.

The V and J genes are TRBV6-5 and TRBJ1-6; perhaps TRBD1 as D (6 bases). The germline V and J ends were trimmed by 9 bases and 10 bases, with 19 bases remaining between them. This CDR3 is 14 amino acids long. Germline V lookup: CDR1 MNHEY, CDR2 SVGAGI. The CDR3 reads CASRDGQINSPLHF. CDR3 nucleotide sequence: TGTGCCAGTAGAGATGGACAGATCAACTCACCCCTCCACTTT.

V usage is TRBV5-5 and J usage is TRBJ1-2, with 9 bases matching TRBD1. With V trimmed by 3 bases and J by 6 bases, 9 bases remained unmatched. Germline CDR1 is SGHKS and CDR2 is YYEKEE (reference sequence). The CDR3 is 15 amino acids. Written as DNA, the CDR3 is TGTGCCAGCAGCTCAGACCCGGGGACAGGGAATGGCTACACCTTC. Residues: CASSSDPGTGNGYTF.

In DNA form, the CDR3 reads TGTGCCAGCAGTGAAGCTAGCAGTAACAATGAGCAGTTCTTC. Its protein product is CASSEASSNNEQFF. V gene TRBV6-1 combines with J gene TRBJ2-1; D is uncertain. Trimming left V 0 bases short and J 5 bases short, with 8 bases between. The CDR3 contains 14 residues. Germline V CDR1 and CDR2: MNHNS, SASEGT.

This chain links TRBV15 with TRBJ1-2; 8 nucleotides match TRBD1. The V and J ends lost 1 base and 3 bases, in that order; junction bases with no gene match: 7. CDR1 and CDR2 from the germline V gene are LNHNV and YYDKDF (reference sequence). This CDR3 is built from 16 residues. CDR3 loop: CATSRAGTGVYYGYTF. In DNA form, the CDR3 reads TGTGCCACCAGCAGAGCCGGGACAGGCGTTTACTATGGCTACACCTTC. The full variable domain, in which reference TRBV15 and TRBJ1-2 provide the parts outside the CDR3, is DAMVIQNPRYQVTQFGKPVTLSCSQTLNHNVMYWYQQKSSQAPKLLFHYYDKDFNNEADTPDNFQSRRPNTSFCFLDIRSPGLGDTAMYLCATSRAGTGVYYGYTFGSGTRLTVV.

The rearrangement uses TRBV7-2 and TRBJ1-4; D possibly corresponds to TRBD1 (5 bases). Germline V gene sequence: CDR1 SGHTA, CDR2 FQGNSA. V was trimmed by 0 bases and J by 7 bases, leaving 18 bases between them. The CDR3 has 17 amino acids. In DNA, the CDR3 is TGTGCCAGCAGCTTAGCCTTTTGGGGGGGTACGATTGAAAAACTGTTTTTT. Its translation is CASSLAFWGGTIEKLFF. Complete variable domain (other parts from reference TRBV7-2 and TRBJ1-4): GAGVSQSPSNKVTEKGKDVELRCDPISGHTALYWYRQSLGQGLEFLIYFQGNSAPDKSGLPSDRFSAERTGGSVSTLTIQRTQQEDSAVYLCASSLAFWGGTIEKLFFGSGTQLSVL.

This clone was found a few times. The rearrangement links TRBV7-9 to TRBJ2-7; weak D call: TRBD1 (6 bases). This CDR3 region has 17 residues. V was clipped by 5 bases and J by 7 bases, with 27 bases between them. Germline CDR1 SEHNR, CDR2 FQNEAQ (reference sequence). The CDR3 here is CASSPPRQAPSLEEQYF. CDR3 bases: TGTGCCAGCAGCCCCCCCAGACAGGCCCCTAGCTTGGAGGAGCAGTACTTC. The full variable domain, its missing parts supplied by reference TRBV7-9 and TRBJ2-7, is DTGVSQNPRHKITKRGQNVTFRCDPISEHNRLYWYRQTLGQGPEFLTYFQNEAQLEKSRLLSDRFSAERPKGSFSTLEIQRTEQGDSAMYLCASSPPRQAPSLEEQYFGPGTRLTVT.

The chain has TRBV6-5 and TRBJ1-3; D unclear. The CDR3 has 15 residues. CDR1 MNHEY and CDR2 SVGAGI come from the germline V gene. Trimming shortened V by 5 bases and J by 4 bases, and 15 bases separated the two germline ends. DNA for the CDR3: TGTGCCAGCAGTAGGAGCGGACGCCAAGGAAACACCATATATTTT. It encodes CASSRSGRQGNTIYF.

The CDR3 DNA is TGTGCCAGCAGTGAAGCCAGATGGAATGAGCAGTTCTTC. Protein sequence: CASSEARWNEQFF. The rearrangement links TRBV2 to TRBJ2-1; D gene ambiguous. The V gene's germline CDR1 is SNHLY and CDR2 FYNNEI. The CDR3 has 13 residues. With 0 bases removed from V and 7 bases from J, the gap between germline ends came to 7 bases. The whole variable domain, remainder taken from reference TRBV2 and TRBJ2-1, is EPEVTQTPSHQVTQMGQEVILRCVPISNHLYFYWYRQILGQKVEFLVSFYNNEISEKSEIFDDQFSVERPDGSNFTLKIRSTKLEDSAMYFCASSEARWNEQFFGPGTRLTVL.